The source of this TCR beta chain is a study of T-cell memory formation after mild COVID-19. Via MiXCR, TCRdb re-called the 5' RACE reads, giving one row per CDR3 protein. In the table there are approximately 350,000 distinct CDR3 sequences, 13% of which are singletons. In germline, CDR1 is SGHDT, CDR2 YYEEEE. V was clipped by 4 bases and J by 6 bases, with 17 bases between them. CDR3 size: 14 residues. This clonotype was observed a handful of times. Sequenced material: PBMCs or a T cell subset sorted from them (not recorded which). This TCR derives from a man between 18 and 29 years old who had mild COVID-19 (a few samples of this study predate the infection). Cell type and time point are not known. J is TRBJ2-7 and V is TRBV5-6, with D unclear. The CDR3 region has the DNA TGTGCCAGCAGCAGTCTTTTGGGTCTGAGCGAGCAGTACTTC. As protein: CASSSLLGLSEQYF.